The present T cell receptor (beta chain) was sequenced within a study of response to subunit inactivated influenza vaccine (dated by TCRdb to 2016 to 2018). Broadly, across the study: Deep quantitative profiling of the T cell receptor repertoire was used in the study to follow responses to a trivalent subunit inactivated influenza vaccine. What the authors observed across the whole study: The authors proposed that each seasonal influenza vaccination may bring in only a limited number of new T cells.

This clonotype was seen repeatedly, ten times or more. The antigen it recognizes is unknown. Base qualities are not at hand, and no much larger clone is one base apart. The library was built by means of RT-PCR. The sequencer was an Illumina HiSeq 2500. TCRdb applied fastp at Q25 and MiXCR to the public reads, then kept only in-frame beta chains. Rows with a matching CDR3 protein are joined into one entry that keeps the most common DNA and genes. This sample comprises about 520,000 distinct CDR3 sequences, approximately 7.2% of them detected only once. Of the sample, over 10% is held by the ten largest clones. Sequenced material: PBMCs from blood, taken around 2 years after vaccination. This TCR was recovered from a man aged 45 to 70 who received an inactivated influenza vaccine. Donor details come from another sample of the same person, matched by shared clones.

The bases read TGTGCCAGCAGCTTATTAGGGACGTCCTTGGGGGAGCAGTACTTC. It translates as CASSLLGTSLGEQYF. The rearrangement joined TRBV7-9 to TRBJ2-7, with the D call perhaps TRBD1 or TRBD2, as 5 bases match in each case. Deletion took 2 bases off V and 7 bases off J, with a span of 18 bases between the germline ends. CDR1 SEHNR and CDR2 FQNEAQ are derived from the germline V gene (reference sequence). Its CDR3 holds 15 amino acids, cysteine through phenylalanine. Only the CDR3 DNA is retained, 45 bases long and in frame from the first base. When the CDR3 is completed using the reference TRBV7-9 and TRBJ2-7 genes on either side, the full variable domain is DTGVSQNPRHKITKRGQNVTFRCDPISEHNRLYWYRQTLGQGPEFLTYFQNEAQLEKSRLLSDRFSAERPKGSFSTLEIQRTEQGDSAMYLCASSLLGTSLGEQYFGPGTRLTVT.